The 27 T cell receptor beta chains below were found in one sample sequenced in a study of T cells in Graves' hyperthyroidism and ophthalmopathy. From RNA transcripts, TCR beta CDR3 regions were amplified. In the first-round RT-PCR of the TCR CDR3, the HTBI primer set was used. TCRdb re-derived calls from the multiplex PCR reads in MiXCR, one entry per CDR3 protein. The data show fewer than 500,000 distinct CDR3 sequences, with roughly 14% seen just once and about 13% held by the top ten. The material sequenced was blood. These receptors were collected from a man aged 18 to 29 with Graves' ophthalmopathy.

This clonotype showed up many times. The rearrangement links TRBV30 to TRBJ2-3, with TRBD2 identical over 8 bases. V gave up 8 bases and J gave up 0 bases; unmatched junction bases: 7. The CDR3 loop spans 14 amino acids. Germline CDR1 reads GTSNPN; CDR2 reads SVGIG (reference sequence). The DNA of the CDR3 is TGTGCCAGCAGCCGGGGGGGCAGCACAGATACGCAGTATTTT. Translated, it gives CASSRGGSTDTQYF. Supplemented by reference TRBV30 and TRBJ2-3, the full variable domain reads SQTIHQWPATLVQPVGSPLSLECTVEGTSNPNLYWYRQAAGRGLQLLFYSVGIGQISSEVPQNLSASRPQDRQFILSSKKLLLSDSGFYLCASSRGGSTDTQYFGPGTRLTVL.

This clonotype was seen at least ten times. This chain joins TRBV2 and TRBJ1-2; D is uncertain. CDR1 and CDR2 (germline): SNHLY, FYNNEI. Trimming cost V 0 bases and J 8 bases, with 16 bases left between them. This CDR3 is built from 15 residues. CDR3 nucleotides: TGTGCCAGCAGTGAAGCGCTTCTGGAGGCGGGCGGCTACACCTTC. Translated: CASSEALLEAGGYTF.

The chain couples TRBV7-8 to TRBJ2-7, with 10 bases matching TRBD2. Germline-derived CDR1 and CDR2 are SGHVS and FQNEAQ. The CDR3 totals 14 residues. V shed 6 bases, J shed 5 bases, and the junction held 7 bases outside the gene matches. CDR3 coding DNA: TGTGCCAGCAGACCTCCTAGCGGGAGCCACGAGCAGTACTTC. Amino acids: CASRPPSGSHEQYF. The whole variable domain, remainder taken from reference TRBV7-8 and TRBJ2-7, is GAGVSQSPRYKVAKRGQDVALRCDPISGHVSLFWYQQALGQGPEFLTYFQNEAQLDKSGLPSDRFFAERPEGSVSTLKIQRTQQEDSAVYLCASRPPSGSHEQYFGPGTRLTVT.

This clonotype was observed at least ten times. V gene TRBV20-1 combines with J gene TRBJ2-1; no reliable D call. V lost 5 bases and J lost 5, with 10 bases in between. In germline, CDR1 is DFQATT, CDR2 SNEGSKA (reference sequence). The CDR3 is 12 amino acids. The DNA for the CDR3 is TGCAGTGCTTACTGGCCTAACAATGAGCAGTTCTTC. Encoded protein: CSAYWPNNEQFF.

At least ten counts were recorded for this clonotype. The chain is built from TRBV10-3 and TRBJ2-1; D is possibly TRBD2 (6 bases). CDR3 length equals 19 residues. V was trimmed by 4 bases and J by 4 bases, leaving 26 bases between them. CDR1 is ENHRY, CDR2 SYGVKD, per germline. The CDR3: CAISGDLGTAAGMYNEQFF. The CDR3 region has the DNA TGTGCCATCAGTGGGGATTTAGGGACGGCGGCGGGAATGTACAATGAGCAGTTCTTC.

A note on this clonotype: A much larger clone differs by one base, so this may be a read error. The CDR3: CASSPTEGWGGTQYF. CDR3 nucleotide sequence: TGTGCCAGCAGTCCCACGGAGGGGTGGGGAGGGACCCAGTACTTC. V and J are TRBV6-1 and TRBJ2-5; D may be TRBD2 (6 bases). V dropped 5 bases and J dropped 7 bases, with 20 bases sitting between them. Germline V lookup: CDR1 MNHNS, CDR2 SASEGT. The length of the CDR3 is 15 residues.

This clonotype was seen ten or more times. The gene calls are TRBV5-6 and TRBJ2-3, with D possibly being TRBD1 (6 bases). The germline gives CDR1 SGHDT, CDR2 YYEEEE. This CDR3 is 15 amino acids long. V shed 0 bases and J shed 0 bases, with 8 bases lying between them. CDR3 amino acids: CASSLGGGSTDTQYF. The CDR3 DNA reads TGTGCCAGCAGCTTGGGAGGGGGTAGCACAGATACGCAGTATTTT.

The chain employs TRBV7-9 and TRBJ2-3; TRBD2 agrees at 10 bases. Germline values: CDR1 SEHNR, CDR2 FQNEAQ (reference sequence). The trim removed 3 bases at V and 3 bases at J, leaving 9 bases unmatched. The CDR3 sequence is 17 residues long. The CDR3 coding sequence is TGTGCCAGCAGCTTTCCCTTTCTAGCGGGAGAGACAGATACGCAGTATTTT. Protein sequence: CASSFPFLAGETDTQYF.

This clonotype was seen repeatedly, ten times or more. V gene TRBV30 combines with J gene TRBJ1-5; TRBD1 matches 8 bases. This CDR3 is built from 13 residues. Germline lookup yields CDR1 GTSNPN and CDR2 SVGIG (reference sequence). V lost 2 bases and J lost 6; bases outside the gene matches: 3. CDR3: CAWSLGQGQPQHF. In DNA, the CDR3 is TGTGCCTGGAGTTTAGGACAGGGTCAGCCCCAGCATTTT.

This clonotype was seen only a few times. The rearrangement uses TRBV4-2 and TRBJ1-5; D not resolved. Germline V gene data show CDR1 as LGHNA and CDR2 as YNFKEQ. This CDR3 has 15 residues. V lost 1 base and J lost 1, with 8 bases in between. The CDR3 region is CASSQADRSNQPQHF. In nucleotides, the CDR3 is TGTGCCAGCAGCCAAGCGGATAGGAGCAATCAGCCCCAGCATTTT.

This chain links TRBV7-9 with TRBJ2-2, with 9 bases fitting TRBD2. The CDR3 loop spans 18 amino acids. Germline CDR1 and CDR2: SEHNR and FQNEAQ (reference sequence). V lost 4 bases to trimming and J lost 0 bases; unmatched junction nucleotides: 9. CDR3 sequence: CASSSQFGGGANTGELFF. For the CDR3, the DNA is TGTGCCAGCAGCTCGCAATTTGGCGGGGGGGCGAACACCGGGGAGCTGTTTTTT.

This clonotype was counted many times. The chain employs TRBV27 and TRBJ2-7; 8 nucleotides match TRBD1. The CDR3 runs 14 residues. V lost 5 bases, J lost 1 base, and 4 bases stayed unmatched. Germline V gene sequence: CDR1 MNHEY, CDR2 SMNVEV (reference sequence). The CDR3 nucleotides read TGTGCCAGCAGTATCCGGGACAGGTCCTACGAGCAGTACTTC. Translation: CASSIRDRSYEQYF.

V usage is TRBV2 and J usage is TRBJ2-1; maybe TRBD2 (5 bases). The CDR3 covers 16 residues. The germline V and J ends were trimmed by 1 base and 6 bases, with 16 bases remaining between them. CDR1 and CDR2 from the germline V gene are SNHLY and FYNNEI. Here the CDR3 reads CASSEGRPIAFNEQFF. CDR3 nucleotide sequence: TGTGCCAGCAGTGAAGGGAGGCCAATCGCCTTCAATGAGCAGTTCTTC.

The table lists this clonotype with many counts. J is TRBJ2-7 and V is TRBV9, with D perhaps TRBD1 (6 bases). The CDR3 is 13 amino acids. Trimming cost V 2 bases and J 1 base, with 7 bases left between them. From germline, CDR1 is SGDLS and CDR2 YYNGEE. This chain's CDR3 is CASSVDSSYEQYF. DNA for the CDR3: TGTGCCAGCAGCGTGGACAGTTCCTACGAGCAGTACTTC.

This clonotype was seen a few times. The V gene is TRBV5-6, the J gene TRBJ2-1; the D gene is possibly TRBD1 (7 bases). The J call is uncertain, as TRBJ2-7 better fits the DNA end. Germline V gene lookup returns CDR1 SGHDT and CDR2 YYEEEE. CDR3 length: 15 amino acids. CDR3 sequence reads: CASSLVPGGNNEQYF. Written as DNA, the CDR3 is TGTGCCAGCAGCTTGGTTCCAGGGGGGAACAATGAGCAGTACTTC.

This clonotype was detected many times. V and J are TRBV6-1 and TRBJ1-2; D unresolved. With 2 bases removed from V and 7 bases from J, the gap between germline ends came to 11 bases. Germline CDR1 reads MNHNS; CDR2 reads SASEGT. This CDR3 contains 13 residues. The CDR3 sequence is CASSERSLSGYTF. CDR3 DNA: TGTGCCAGCAGTGAAAGGTCGCTTAGTGGCTACACCTTC.

This clonotype came up many times. The chain employs TRBV5-1 and TRBJ2-1; maybe TRBD2 (7 bases). Germline V gene sequence: CDR1 SGHRS, CDR2 YFSETQ. V was trimmed by 7 bases and J by 8 bases, leaving 22 bases between them. This CDR3 comprises 15 residues. The CDR3 protein is CASHSEGGGLDEQFF. Here the CDR3 DNA reads TGCGCCAGCCACTCTGAGGGGGGGGGTCTCGATGAGCAGTTCTTC.

This clonotype has ten or more counts. V is TRBV20-1 and J is TRBJ2-1; 7 bases fit TRBD1. Germline V gene lookup returns CDR1 DFQATT and CDR2 SNEGSKA (reference sequence). J was trimmed by 7 bases and V by 3 bases; bases with no gene match: 9. The CDR3 totals 14 residues. The CDR3 region has the DNA TGCAGTGCTAGTGAGGGGGCGCCGCGGAATGAGCAGTTCTTC. This sequence encodes CSASEGAPRNEQFF.

The table lists this clonotype with many counts. The chain couples TRBV12-3 or TRBV12-4 to TRBJ1-2, with D tentatively TRBD1 (5 bases). The ends were cut back, 3 bases at V and 4 bases at J, with 9 bases in the middle. CDR3 length: 13 amino acids. The CDR3 spells CASSLAGPYGYTF. CDR3 bases: TGTGCCAGCAGTTTGGCAGGGCCCTATGGCTACACCTTC.

This clonotype was seen ten or more times. V and J are TRBV3-1 and TRBJ2-1, with D unclear. Germline assignment: CDR1 LGHDT and CDR2 YNNKEL (reference sequence). The CDR3 runs 13 residues. V was clipped by 2 bases and J by 5 bases, with 7 bases between them. This CDR3 is CASSQTRNNEQFF. CDR3 sequence (DNA): TGTGCCAGCAGCCAAACTCGTAACAATGAGCAGTTCTTC.

This clonotype appeared many times. V gene TRBV7-2 combines with J gene TRBJ2-5, with D possibly matching TRBD1 (6 bases). This CDR3 has 14 amino acids. V lost 7 bases, J lost 5 bases, and 17 bases lay in between. Germline V CDR1 and CDR2: SGHTA, FQGNSA. The CDR3 protein is CASTVGGGHETQYF. CDR3 sequence (DNA): TGTGCCAGCACCGTCGGTGGGGGCCATGAGACCCAGTACTTC. Based on the CDR3 plus reference TRBV7-2 and TRBJ2-5, the full variable domain is GAGVSQSPSNKVTEKGKDVELRCDPISGHTALYWYRQSLGQGLEFLIYFQGNSAPDKSGLPSDRFSAERTGGSVSTLTIQRTQQEDSAVYLCASTVGGGHETQYFGPGTRLLVL.

This clonotype was detected ten times or more. The CDR3 is CASSLGAASGRSNEQYF. In DNA, the CDR3 is TGCGCCAGCAGCTTGGGAGCCGCAAGCGGGAGGAGCAACGAGCAGTACTTC. The chain employs TRBV5-1 and TRBJ2-7; TRBD2 matches at 9 bases. This CDR3 region has 17 residues. Germline V lookup: CDR1 SGHRS, CDR2 YFSETQ. The V gene end was trimmed by 0 bases and the J gene end by 5 bases; junction bases not matched to a gene: 12.

The rearrangement uses TRBV6-1 and TRBJ1-3; 10 nucleotides line up with TRBD1. Trimming at V came to 8 bases and at J to 0 bases, leaving 10 bases not matched to a gene. CDR1 and CDR2 from the germline V gene are MNHNS and SASEGT. The CDR3 has 17 amino acids. CDR3 region: CASLRDRGVFSGNTIYF. The CDR3, as DNA: TGTGCCAGCCTCCGGGACAGGGGCGTTTTCTCTGGAAACACCATATATTTT.

This clonotype came up a few times. The chain employs TRBV29-1 and TRBJ2-7, with 9 bases identical to TRBD1. Looked up from germline, CDR1 is SQVTM and CDR2 is ANQGSEA. This CDR3 comprises 12 residues. After removal of 8 bases from V and 2 bases from J, the junction contained 4 bases not matched to a gene. The CDR3 loop reads CSPGTGPYEQYF. The CDR3 coding sequence is TGCAGCCCCGGGACAGGGCCCTACGAGCAGTACTTC.

The chain combines TRBV5-4 with TRBJ2-7; D is tentatively TRBD1 or TRBD2 (5 bases each). The germline gives CDR1 SGHNT, CDR2 YYREEE (reference sequence). Trimming took off 3 bases at V and 3 bases at J, with 19 bases between the two ends. This CDR3 spans 16 amino acids. Written as DNA, the CDR3 is TGTGCCAGCAGCTCGATGGGACGCCCGAGGGGCTACGAGCAGTACTTC. Its translation: CASSSMGRPRGYEQYF.

This clonotype was seen at least ten times. The chain is built from TRBV5-1 and TRBJ2-7, with D perhaps TRBD1 (6 bases). Germline CDR1 and CDR2: SGHRS and YFSETQ. Trimming pared 3 bases from V and 2 bases from J, leaving 12 bases between. The CDR3 runs to 14 residues. The CDR3 DNA reads as TGCGCCAGCAGCTCGGGACATCCTGCCTACGAGCAGTACTTC. Residues: CASSSGHPAYEQYF.

The rearrangement links TRBV11-2 to TRBJ2-7; 7 bases match TRBD2. Germline trimming cut 4 bases from V and 3 bases from J; bases unmatched to any gene: 9. This CDR3 has 15 residues. Germline assignment: CDR1 SGHAT and CDR2 FQNNGV. Written as DNA, the CDR3 is TGTGCCAGCAGCTCCTATTCGGGAGGCGGCTACGAGCAGTACTTC. This codes for CASSSYSGGGYEQYF.